This T cell receptor beta chain originates from a study of cytomegalovirus exposure and HLA in healthy donors. Study-level information: The use of the same platform for the 130 or so validation repertoires and the approximately 730 first-cohort repertoires was reported by a later analysis. Study-level findings and limits: According to a later analysis, TCR clusters from the first cohort tended to co-occur in the 120 or so validation repertoires. The investigators catalogued 150 or so TCR beta chains as cytomegalovirus-associated. The dataset shows that most TCR sequences were rare, while some public TCRs occurred in many donors.

CDR3 length equals 18 residues. The germline V and J ends were trimmed by 2 bases and 0 bases, with 17 bases remaining between them. Germline CDR1 is MGHRA and CDR2 is YSYEKL. A remark on this clone: Its antigen is not identified.

Measured with immunoSEQ multiplex PCR; TCRdb has only the in-frame clones, and not every one. The table lists some 110,000 clones, more than 85% of them singletons. The chain recombines TRBV4-1 with TRBJ1-3, with unresolved D. The sequence came from a man in his late teens or twenties in good health and CMV-seropositive. The sample comprised PBMCs. CDR3 DNA sequence: TGCGCCAGCAGCCAATTAGACTTGATCACCGTCTCTGGAAACACCATATATTTT. It codes for CASSQLDLITVSGNTIYF.